The rows below give T cell receptor beta chains drawn from one sample of a study of T cells in Graves' hyperthyroidism and ophthalmopathy. One entry per CDR3 protein, called by TCRdb with MiXCR from the multiplex PCR reads. The sample consists of about 250,000 distinct CDR3 sequences, roughly a quarter of them appearing once. The sequencing input was blood. These TCRs come from a woman in her thirties or forties with Graves' ophthalmopathy. Both conserved end residues are part of each CDR3. The D gene is left open where the match is weak. Rows give clone size only sometimes, using once, few, many, or a class for an expanded clone.

j_call: TRBJ2-7
v_call: TRBV28
d_call: NA
clone_size: NA
cdr3_aa: CASSLYGAQREQYF
cdr3_nt: TGTGCCAGCAGTTTATACGGGGCTCAGCGCGAGCAGTACTTC

j_call: TRBJ1-5
v_call: TRBV6-5
d_call: NA
clone_size: many
cdr3_aa: CASSSGYSNQPQHF
cdr3_nt: TGTGCCAGCAGTTCCGGGTACAGCAATCAGCCCCAGCATTTT

j_call: TRBJ2-5
v_call: TRBV27
d_call: NA
clone_size: NA
cdr3_aa: CASSLLEEETQYF
cdr3_nt: TGTGCCAGCAGTTTATTGGAGGAAGAGACCCAGTACTTC

j_call: TRBJ2-7
v_call: TRBV19
d_call: TRBD2
clone_size: NA
cdr3_aa: CASSIDINGRASEQYF
cdr3_nt: TGTGCCAGTAGTATAGATATCAACGGGAGGGCCTCCGAGCAGTACTTC

j_call: TRBJ2-7
v_call: TRBV7-2
d_call: NA
clone_size: NA
cdr3_aa: CASSFGHDGYEQYF
cdr3_nt: TGTGCCAGCAGCTTCGGCCACGATGGGTACGAGCAGTACTTC

j_call: TRBJ1-1
v_call: TRBV7-9
d_call: NA
clone_size: many
cdr3_aa: CASSLVGALNTEAFF
cdr3_nt: TGTGCCAGCAGCTTAGTGGGAGCCTTGAACACTGAAGCTTTCTTT

j_call: TRBJ2-7
v_call: TRBV7-6
d_call: TRBD1
clone_size: many
cdr3_aa: CASSPAGTGVNEQYF
cdr3_nt: TGTGCCAGCAGCCCAGCGGGGACAGGGGTAAACGAGCAGTACTTC

j_call: TRBJ2-5
v_call: TRBV24-1
d_call: TRBD1
clone_size: many
cdr3_aa: CATSDPGTGRETQYF
cdr3_nt: TGTGCCACCAGTGATCCCGGGACAGGGCGAGAGACCCAGTACTTC

j_call: TRBJ1-1
v_call: TRBV5-1
d_call: NA
clone_size: many
cdr3_aa: CASSLAVQGGTEAFF
cdr3_nt: TGCGCCAGCAGCTTGGCCGTACAGGGTGGGACTGAAGCTTTCTTT

j_call: TRBJ2-6
v_call: TRBV5-4
d_call: NA
clone_size: NA
cdr3_aa: CASSTREFSGANVLTF
cdr3_nt: TGTGCCAGCAGCACCCGGGAGTTCTCTGGGGCCAACGTCCTGACTTTC

j_call: TRBJ2-7
v_call: TRBV6-1
d_call: TRBD2
clone_size: many
cdr3_aa: CASSGGLAAYEQYF
cdr3_nt: TGTGCCAGCAGTGGAGGGCTAGCGGCGTACGAGCAGTACTTC

j_call: TRBJ2-3
v_call: TRBV6-2/TRBV6-3
d_call: TRBD2
clone_size: many
cdr3_aa: CASSTRTSGTDTQYF
cdr3_nt: TGTGCCAGCAGTACCCGGACTAGCGGCACAGATACGCAGTATTTT

j_call: TRBJ2-7
v_call: TRBV5-1
d_call: TRBD2
clone_size: NA
cdr3_aa: CASSLESGGGEQYF
cdr3_nt: TGCGCCAGCAGCCTGGAAAGCGGGGGGGGCGAGCAGTACTTC

j_call: TRBJ2-2
v_call: TRBV12-3/TRBV12-4
d_call: TRBD1
clone_size: NA
cdr3_aa: CASSLGTGGFTGELFF
cdr3_nt: TGTGCCAGCAGTTTAGGGACAGGGGGCTTCACCGGGGAGCTGTTTTTT

j_call: TRBJ2-2
v_call: TRBV4-2
d_call: TRBD1
clone_size: many
cdr3_aa: CASSPWGQGLNTGELFF
cdr3_nt: TGTGCCAGCAGCCCCTGGGGACAGGGACTAAACACCGGGGAGCTGTTTTTT

j_call: TRBJ1-6
v_call: TRBV6-1
d_call: TRBD1
clone_size: many
cdr3_aa: CASSEARGQARNSPLHF
cdr3_nt: TGTGCCAGCAGTGAAGCACGGGGACAGGCAAGGAATTCACCCCTCCACTTT

j_call: TRBJ1-1
v_call: TRBV12-3/TRBV12-4
d_call: NA
clone_size: NA
cdr3_aa: CASSLDGGNTEAFF
cdr3_nt: TGTGCCAGCAGTCTGGACGGGGGGAACACTGAAGCTTTCTTT

j_call: TRBJ2-5
v_call: TRBV7-8
d_call: NA
clone_size: many
cdr3_aa: CASSLFRDEDQYF
cdr3_nt: TGTGCCAGCAGCTTATTCAGGGATGAGGACCAGTACTTC

j_call: TRBJ2-7
v_call: TRBV2
d_call: NA
clone_size: many
cdr3_aa: CASSDLGDEQYF
cdr3_nt: TGTGCCAGCAGTGACCTTGGCGACGAGCAGTACTTC

j_call: TRBJ2-4
v_call: TRBV4-2
d_call: TRBD2
clone_size: NA
cdr3_aa: CASSQYSAGGFGDVTKNIQYF
cdr3_nt: TGTGCCAGCAGCCAATATAGTGCGGGAGGGTTTGGGGACGTGACCAAAAACATTCAGTACTTC

j_call: TRBJ1-5
v_call: TRBV24-1
d_call: TRBD1
clone_size: NA
cdr3_aa: CASSDPGTGGNQPQHF
cdr3_nt: TGTGCCAGCAGTGATCCCGGGACAGGGGGCAATCAGCCCCAGCATTTT

j_call: TRBJ1-2
v_call: TRBV25-1
d_call: NA
clone_size: many
cdr3_aa: CASSDRLTMYGYTF
cdr3_nt: TGTGCCAGCAGTGATCGGCTAACGATGTATGGCTACACCTTC

j_call: TRBJ1-1
v_call: TRBV5-1
d_call: NA
clone_size: few
cdr3_aa: CASRSDRLNTEAFF
cdr3_nt: TGCGCCAGCAGGTCGGACAGACTGAACACTGAAGCTTTCTTT

j_call: TRBJ2-3
v_call: TRBV30
d_call: NA
clone_size: NA
cdr3_aa: CAHARGGNFFTDTQYF
cdr3_nt: TGTGCCCATGCTCGCGGCGGTAACTTTTTCACAGATACGCAGTATTTT

j_call: TRBJ2-5
v_call: TRBV4-1
d_call: TRBD2
clone_size: many
cdr3_aa: CASSRSSGSRETQYF
cdr3_nt: TGCGCCAGCAGCCGATCTAGCGGGAGTAGGGAGACCCAGTACTTC

j_call: TRBJ1-5
v_call: TRBV7-9
d_call: TRBD1
clone_size: many
cdr3_aa: CASSFSQGDQPQHF
cdr3_nt: TGTGCCAGCAGCTTTTCCCAGGGGGATCAGCCCCAGCATTTT

j_call: TRBJ2-7
v_call: TRBV7-2
d_call: NA
clone_size: NA
cdr3_aa: CASSHRVGGYEQYF
cdr3_nt: TGTGCCAGCAGCCATCGGGTGGGGGGCTACGAGCAGTACTTC

j_call: TRBJ1-5
v_call: TRBV6-5
d_call: TRBD1
clone_size: many
cdr3_aa: CASSSHRGSNQPQHF
cdr3_nt: TGTGCCAGCAGTTCCCACAGGGGCAGCAATCAGCCCCAGCATTTT

j_call: TRBJ2-7
v_call: TRBV6-2/TRBV6-3
d_call: NA
clone_size: once
cdr3_aa: CASSADRDVYEQYF
cdr3_nt: TGTGCCAGCAGTGCGGACAGAGACGTGTACGAGCAGTACTTC

j_call: TRBJ2-7
v_call: TRBV14
d_call: TRBD1
clone_size: NA
cdr3_aa: CASSQDYRGTEQYF
cdr3_nt: TGTGCCAGCAGCCAGGACTACAGGGGGACCGAGCAGTACTTC

j_call: TRBJ2-7
v_call: TRBV19
d_call: TRBD2
clone_size: NA
cdr3_aa: CASSPQPSGGSYEQYF
cdr3_nt: TGTGCCAGTAGTCCCCAGCCTAGCGGGGGTTCCTACGAGCAGTACTTC

j_call: TRBJ2-7
v_call: TRBV5-1
d_call: TRBD2
clone_size: many
cdr3_aa: CASRATSAGVDEQYF
cdr3_nt: TGCGCCAGCAGGGCTACCTCGGCGGGAGTGGACGAGCAGTACTTC

j_call: TRBJ2-2
v_call: TRBV30
d_call: NA
clone_size: many
cdr3_aa: CAWSPVGELFF
cdr3_nt: TGTGCCTGGAGTCCGGTCGGGGAGCTGTTTTTT

j_call: TRBJ2-5
v_call: TRBV7-2
d_call: NA
clone_size: NA
cdr3_aa: CASSLRDTIQETQYF
cdr3_nt: TGTGCCAGCAGTCTCCGGGACACAATTCAAGAGACCCAGTACTTC

j_call: TRBJ2-6
v_call: TRBV10-3
d_call: NA
clone_size: NA
cdr3_aa: CATQQGTGANVLTF
cdr3_nt: TGTGCCACCCAACAGGGAACTGGGGCCAACGTCCTGACTTTC

j_call: TRBJ2-5
v_call: TRBV7-8
d_call: TRBD1
clone_size: many
cdr3_aa: CASSSQGRVGETQYF
cdr3_nt: TGTGCCAGCAGCTCACAGGGGCGGGTGGGGGAGACCCAGTACTTC

j_call: TRBJ2-5
v_call: TRBV15
d_call: NA
clone_size: NA
cdr3_aa: CATSRDVGWRGETQYF
cdr3_nt: TGTGCCACCAGCAGAGATGTAGGCTGGAGGGGAGAGACCCAGTACTTC

j_call: TRBJ2-7
v_call: TRBV28
d_call: NA
clone_size: many
cdr3_aa: CASRRGGGPYEQYF
cdr3_nt: TGTGCCAGCCGTAGGGGGGGAGGACCCTACGAGCAGTACTTC

j_call: TRBJ1-3
v_call: TRBV9
d_call: NA
clone_size: many
cdr3_aa: CASSVGDSSGNTIYF
cdr3_nt: TGTGCCAGCAGCGTAGGCGACAGCTCTGGAAACACCATATATTTT

j_call: TRBJ1-1
v_call: TRBV15
d_call: NA
clone_size: many
cdr3_aa: CATSREGPTGGNTEAFF
cdr3_nt: TGTGCCACCAGCAGAGAGGGCCCCACGGGAGGGAACACTGAAGCTTTCTTT

j_call: TRBJ2-7
v_call: TRBV6-2/TRBV6-3
d_call: NA
clone_size: many
cdr3_aa: CASSFPSDPNSSYEQYF
cdr3_nt: TGTGCCAGCAGTTTTCCGTCCGATCCGAACAGCTCCTACGAGCAGTACTTC

j_call: TRBJ2-5
v_call: TRBV12-3/TRBV12-4
d_call: TRBD1
clone_size: once
cdr3_aa: CASSPDRGHETQYF
cdr3_nt: TGTGCCAGCAGTCCCGACAGGGGGCATGAGACCCAGTACTTC

j_call: TRBJ2-7
v_call: TRBV11-1
d_call: NA
clone_size: few
cdr3_aa: CASRNYVEGLMKLYEQYF
cdr3_nt: TGTGCCAGCAGGAACTACGTAGAGGGACTGATGAAACTCTACGAGCAGTACTTC

j_call: TRBJ1-1
v_call: TRBV28
d_call: NA
clone_size: many
cdr3_aa: CASSPTLTVNTEAFF
cdr3_nt: TGTGCCAGCAGCCCTACCCTGACAGTTAACACTGAAGCTTTCTTT